A selection of T cell receptor beta chains follows, all from one sample in a study of T cells in tumors after PD-1 blockade. Assay: immunoSEQ multiplex PCR; the TCRdb copy retains only in-frame clones and omits some. The repertoire holds around 25,000 clones, with nearly 85% as singletons. The specimen comprised PBMCs, sampled after anti-PD-1 treatment. The receptors come from a human donor with basal cell carcinoma. The CDR3 runs from the conserved cysteine through the conserved F or W. D genes are given only for firm matches. Clone size appears in some rows only: once, few, many, or a class for an expanded clone.

j_call	d_call	clone_size	v_call	cdr3_nt	cdr3_aa
TRBJ2-5	-	few	TRBV7-6	TGTGCCAGCAGCAGATTAGCAGAGACCCAGTACTTC	CASSRLAETQYF
TRBJ1-1	TRBD1	-	TRBV5-5	TGTGCCAGCAGCTTAGGACAGGTCGTTAACACTGAAGCTTTCTTT	CASSLGQVVNTEAFF
TRBJ1-4	-	once	TRBV7-9	TGTGCCAGCAGCTTATCCGGTGCTAATAATGAAAAACTGTTTTTT	CASSLSGANNEKLFF
TRBJ2-2	-	-	TRBV19	TGTGCCAGTAGTCCACAGGGATTCACCGGGGAGCTGTTTTTT	CASSPQGFTGELFF
TRBJ1-2	TRBD1	-	TRBV13	TGTGCCAGCAGCTTATCGGACAGGGGTAACTATGGCTACACCTTC	CASSLSDRGNYGYTF
TRBJ1-1	-	-	TRBV2	TGTGCCAGCAGTCCCCAGGCAGAAGCTTTCTTT	CASSPQAEAFF
TRBJ1-4	-	-	TRBV30	TGTGCCTGGTTGAACAGAGATAATGAAAAACTGTTTTTT	CAWLNRDNEKLFF
TRBJ2-2	TRBD1	-	TRBV27	TGTGCCAGCAGTTATAAGGCGGGACAGGGTTACACCGGGGAGCTGTTTTTT	CASSYKAGQGYTGELFF
TRBJ2-3	TRBD2	few	TRBV19	TGTGCCAGTAGTATTCGTGGAGCGGGGACCACAGATACGCAGTATTTT	CASSIRGAGTTDTQYF
TRBJ1-1	-	few	TRBV5-1	TGCGCCAGCAGCTCGACTCGGGACGAAGCTTTCTTT	CASSSTRDEAFF
TRBJ2-2	TRBD2	-	TRBV9	TGTGCCAGCAGCGTATCTAGCGGGGTGCAAAACACCGGGGAGCTGTTTTTT	CASSVSSGVQNTGELFF
TRBJ2-3	TRBD2	-	TRBV11-3	TGTGCCAGCAGCTTAAAAAGCGGGGGGGCGGATACGCAGTATTTT	CASSLKSGGADTQYF
TRBJ2-7	TRBD1	-	TRBV30	TGTGCCTGGAGGACAGGGGGCGGCTACGAGCAGTACTTC	CAWRTGGGYEQYF
TRBJ1-2	-	once	TRBV3-1/TRBV3-2	TGTGCCAGCAGCCACCAAACAGGGCCTGGCGGCTACACCTTC	CASSHQTGPGGYTF
TRBJ2-2	-	-	TRBV10-2	TGCGCCAGCAGTGTTGCAGGCGTCGGGGAGCTGTTTTTT	CASSVAGVGELFF
TRBJ2-7	-	few	TRBV13	TGTGCCAGCAGCTTAGTTGGACGGAGTCTCTACGAGCAGTACTTC	CASSLVGRSLYEQYF
TRBJ1-2	TRBD1	-	TRBV2	TGTGCCAGCAGTCGGACAGGGTTAAACTATGGCTACACCTTC	CASSRTGLNYGYTF
TRBJ1-2	-	-	TRBV11-3	TGTGCCAGCAGCTTAGATGCGGGCGATGGCTACACCTTC	CASSLDAGDGYTF
TRBJ2-7	-	-	TRBV27	TGTGCCAGCAGTTTATCGCGTGGCGACGAGCAGTACTTC	CASSLSRGDEQYF
TRBJ1-1	-	-	TRBV6-6	TGTGCCAGCCGCCCCCAACGGACCGGGAACACTGAAGCTTTCTTT	CASRPQRTGNTEAFF
TRBJ2-7	TRBD1	-	TRBV19	TGTGCCAGTAATCCGGGACAGGGGATCTACGAGCAGTACTTC	CASNPGQGIYEQYF
TRBJ1-2	-	-	TRBV2	TGTGCCAGCAAAAAAGAGAACTTAGATGGCTACACCTTC	CASKKENLDGYTF
TRBJ1-2	-	-	TRBV12-3/TRBV12-4	TGTGCCAGCAGTTTAGGATATGGCTACACCTTC	CASSLGYGYTF
TRBJ2-7	TRBD1	-	TRBV5-6	TGTGCCAGCAGCTCCACTGGACAGGGCCACTACGAGCAGTACTTC	CASSSTGQGHYEQYF
TRBJ1-1	-	few	TRBV3-1/TRBV3-2	TGTGCCAGCAGCCGCCCCAACACTGAAGCTTTCTTT	CASSRPNTEAFF
TRBJ1-5	-	-	TRBV19	TGTGCCAGTAGTATGTTGGTCGTTGGGCAGCCCCAGCATTTT	CASSMLVVGQPQHF
TRBJ2-1	TRBD2	-	TRBV7-6	TGTGCCAGCAGCGAAGGCGGTAGCGGGGGGGCCGGGAATGAGCAGTTCTTC	CASSEGGSGGAGNEQFF
TRBJ1-5	-	-	TRBV30	TGTGCCTGGAGTTCCGGACAGTTGAGCAATCAGCCCCAGCATTTT	CAWSSGQLSNQPQHF
TRBJ2-7	TRBD1	-	TRBV4-1	TGCGCCAGCAGCCAGACACTGGGACAGGGGGCACGAGAGCAGTACTTC	CASSQTLGQGAREQYF
TRBJ1-2	-	-	TRBV6-1	TGTGCCAGCAGTGAAGGGGAAGCACGTGACACCTTC	CASSEGEARDTF
TRBJ2-3	-	-	TRBV15	TGTGCCACCAGCACCAGAGGGGGGGGGCGCACAGATACGCAGTATTTT	CATSTRGGGRTDTQYF
TRBJ2-7	-	-	TRBV30	TGTGCCTGGAGTCCCAACGTGGCCCCCTACTCCTACGAGCAGTACTTC	CAWSPNVAPYSYEQYF
TRBJ2-2	TRBD1	once	TRBV7-6	TGTGCCAGCAGCACGAGGGATCAGGGGGCTCGTGGCGGGGAGCTGTTTTTT	CASSTRDQGARGGELFF
TRBJ1-1	TRBD1	-	TRBV13	TGTGCCAGCAGCCCACAACAGGGGCGGAACACTGAAGCTTTCTTT	CASSPQQGRNTEAFF
TRBJ1-6	TRBD1	-	TRBV30	TGTGCCTGGAGTCCCTTGGACAGGAATAATTCACCCCTCCACTTT	CAWSPLDRNNSPLHF
TRBJ1-3	-	-	TRBV6-5	TGTGCCAGCAGTAGGGGTGCTGGAAACACCATATATTTT	CASSRGAGNTIYF
TRBJ2-7	-	-	TRBV7-9	TGTGCCAGCAGCCGAGCGGTACGGCTCTCCTACGAGCAGTACTTC	CASSRAVRLSYEQYF
TRBJ2-7	-	-	TRBV5-8	TGTGCCAGCAGCTCGGGGGACGGCTTCCTAATCACCTACGAGCAGTACTTC	CASSSGDGFLITYEQYF
TRBJ2-4	-	-	TRBV7-2	TGTGCCAGCAGCCCCCACAGGTTGGCCAAAAACATTCAGTACTTC	CASSPHRLAKNIQYF
TRBJ2-5	TRBD2	-	TRBV6-2/TRBV6-3	TGTGCCAGCAGCCACCTGGCGGGAGGGAACCAAGAGACCCAGTACTTC	CASSHLAGGNQETQYF
TRBJ1-3	-	-	TRBV12-3/TRBV12-4	TGTGCCAGCAGCTCGGTGGGAAACACCATATATTTT	CASSSVGNTIYF
TRBJ2-1	-	few	TRBV7-9	TGTGCCAGCAGCTTTTCCAGCATCAATGAGCAGTTCTTC	CASSFSSINEQFF
TRBJ1-3	-	-	TRBV18	TGTGCCAGCTCACCAGGGACTTCTGGAAACACCATATATTTT	CASSPGTSGNTIYF
TRBJ2-1	-	-	TRBV18	TGTGCCAGCTCACCCGTCGTTTACAATGAGCAGTTCTTC	CASSPVVYNEQFF
TRBJ2-1	-	-	TRBV30	TGTGCCTGGAGTCCCCGGCCCAAAAGGGATGAGCAGTTCTTC	CAWSPRPKRDEQFF
TRBJ2-3	-	-	TRBV12-5	TGTGCTAGTGGTTTGAGGGGGGGATACACAGATACGCAGTATTTT	CASGLRGGYTDTQYF
TRBJ1-1	-	-	TRBV2	TGTGCCAGCAGTGATCCGGTAGGCAGGGCCACTGAAGCTTTCTTT	CASSDPVGRATEAFF
TRBJ1-1	-	-	TRBV30	TGTGCCTGGAGTGTACCTAGGGTCCAGACGAACACTGAAGCTTTCTTT	CAWSVPRVQTNTEAFF